This T cell receptor beta chain was identified during a study of blood T cell repertoires in COVID-19. As for the study in general: Specimens from acute and convalescent COVID-19 originated in the United States, Italy and Spain. PBMCs, B-cell-depleted T cells, or T cells were the source of the cDNA or gDNA that made up the material.

CDR1 is LNHDA, CDR2 SQIVND, per germline (reference sequence). V was clipped by 5 bases and J by 1 base, with 11 bases between them. The CDR3 runs 14 residues. Original processing notes: Estimates of nucleated cell counts were drawn from the amplification of reference gene primers. The assay was immunoSEQ multiplex PCR, and TCRdb's table has in-frame clones only and misses some. That table furnishes V, J and clone size, whereas the DNA furnished D and trimming. This table holds tens of thousands of clones, roughly 91% found once. This chain uses TRBV19 with TRBJ1-1; D is perhaps TRBD1 (5 bases). The receptor's source is a woman aged 50 to 60 in a cohort sampled during active COVID-19. Source material: peripheral blood. In nucleotides, the CDR3 is TGTGCCAGTAGTGCAGGGTACAGGAACACTGAAGCTTTCTTT. This sequence encodes CASSAGYRNTEAFF.